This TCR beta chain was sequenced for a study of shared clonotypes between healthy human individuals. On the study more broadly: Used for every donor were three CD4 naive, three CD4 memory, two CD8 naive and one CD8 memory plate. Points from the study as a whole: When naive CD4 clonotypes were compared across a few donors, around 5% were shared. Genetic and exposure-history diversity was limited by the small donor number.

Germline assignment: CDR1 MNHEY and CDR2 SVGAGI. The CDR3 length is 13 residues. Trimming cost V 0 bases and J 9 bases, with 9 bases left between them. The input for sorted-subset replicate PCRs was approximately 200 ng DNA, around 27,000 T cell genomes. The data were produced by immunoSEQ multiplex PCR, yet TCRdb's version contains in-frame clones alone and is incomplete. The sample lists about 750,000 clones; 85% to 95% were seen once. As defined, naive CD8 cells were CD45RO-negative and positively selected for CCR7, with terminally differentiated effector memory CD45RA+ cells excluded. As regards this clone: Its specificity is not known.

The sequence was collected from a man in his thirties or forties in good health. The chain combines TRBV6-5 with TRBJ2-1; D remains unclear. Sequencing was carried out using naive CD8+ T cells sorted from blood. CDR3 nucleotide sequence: TGTGCCAGCAGTTACTCGAATCCGGGTGAGCAGTTCTTC. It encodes CASSYSNPGEQFF.